This passage covers 26 T cell receptor beta chains from one sample sequenced in a study of OX40 agonist ivuxolimab in advanced cancers. Using immunoSEQ multiplex PCR, the repertoire was profiled, and TCRdb retains in-frame clones only, with some absent. This table has 130,000 or so clones, just over 90% appearing once. Source: CD4+ or CD8+ T cells sorted from blood, taken in a trial of the OX40 agonist ivuxolimab. The receptor source for this set is an adult with an advanced solid tumor such as melanoma, head and neck, liver or kidney cancer.

This clone has a single count. The rearrangement joins TRBV11-3 to TRBJ2-1, with 9 nucleotides matching TRBD1. This CDR3 comprises 16 residues. Per the germline V gene, CDR1 is SGHNT and CDR2 is YENEEA. V was pared by 4 bases and J by 4 bases, with 8 bases of the junction left unmatched. DNA for the CDR3: TGTGCCAGCAGCTCCTCCGGGACAGGGCTTTACAATGAGCAGTTCTTC. This sequence encodes CASSSSGTGLYNEQFF.

This clone was detected once. This chain joins TRBV5-1 and TRBJ2-5; TRBD2 might be the D (5 bases). The V gene lost 0 bases and the J gene lost 2 bases, with 11 bases spanning the gap. The CDR3 totals 15 residues. Looked up from germline, CDR1 is SGHRS and CDR2 is YFSETQ. The CDR3 loop is CASSLGVGRQETQYF. CDR3 sequence (DNA): TGCGCCAGCAGCTTGGGAGTTGGGAGACAAGAGACCCAGTACTTC.

The V call is TRBV4-3, the J call TRBJ1-5; the D gene is possibly TRBD1 (5 bases). Trimming removed 5 bases at V and 3 bases at J, with 11 bases between. The CDR3 sequence is 14 residues long. The germline V gene has CDR1 LGHNA and CDR2 YSLEER. The CDR3 region is CASSGRQTNQPQHF. The CDR3 bases are TGCGCCAGCAGCGGTAGACAGACCAATCAGCCCCAGCATTTT.

The rearrangement joins TRBV6-5 to TRBJ1-1, with TRBD1 matching over 8 bases. V lost 4 bases, J lost 1 base, and 2 bases stayed unmatched. This CDR3 is 14 amino acids long. CDR1 and CDR2 (germline): MNHEY, SVGAGI. This CDR3 is CASSWDRSNTEAFF. The CDR3 DNA reads TGTGCCAGCAGTTGGGACAGGTCGAACACTGAAGCTTTCTTT.

The chain is built from TRBV6-5 and TRBJ2-5; D is unclear. Per the germline V gene, CDR1 is MNHEY and CDR2 is SVGAGI. This CDR3 is 14 amino acids long. With 0 bases removed from V and 0 bases from J, the gap between germline ends came to 5 bases. CDR3 DNA: TGTGCCAGCAGTTACTCGAGGCACCAAGAGACCCAGTACTTC. It yields the protein CASSYSRHQETQYF.

This clone was found once. The V gene is TRBV27, the J gene TRBJ1-3; D perhaps matches TRBD1 (5 bases). The CDR3 runs to 13 residues. Germline CDR1 is MNHEY and CDR2 is SMNVEV (reference sequence). Trimming removed 4 bases from V and 4 bases from J, with 8 bases in between. The CDR3 loop is CASSWAGGNTIYF. As DNA, the CDR3 is TGTGCCAGCAGTTGGGCAGGGGGAAACACCATATATTTT.

The V call is TRBV2, the J call TRBJ1-1; D gene uncertain. CDR1 and CDR2 from the germline V gene are SNHLY and FYNNEI. This CDR3 region has 13 residues. The V end lost 6 bases, the J end lost 0 bases, and 8 bases lay between the germline ends. Written as DNA, the CDR3 is TGTGCCAGCAGGTTGGAGATGAACACTGAAGCTTTCTTT. Its protein product is CASRLEMNTEAFF.

On this clone itself: The same CDR3 arises from other DNA sequences in this sample as well. The chain combines TRBV11-2 with TRBJ1-5; D is unclear. Germline loops: CDR1 SGHAT, CDR2 FQNNGV. Trimming removed 5 bases at V and 1 base at J, with 9 bases between. The CDR3 has 14 amino acids. The CDR3 DNA reads TGTGCCAGCAGCCCCTGGGGAAGCAATCAGCCCCAGCATTTT. Residues: CASSPWGSNQPQHF.

The V gene is TRBV14, the J gene TRBJ2-3; maybe TRBD1 (5 bases). There are 15 residues in the CDR3. Germline V gene data show CDR1 as SGHDN and CDR2 as FVKESK. Trimming shortened V by 1 base and J by 4 bases, and 12 bases separated the two germline ends. CDR3 in amino acids: CASSQGAGRADTQYF. DNA of the CDR3: TGTGCCAGCAGCCAAGGGGCAGGCAGGGCAGATACGCAGTATTTT.

The rearrangement uses TRBV5-4 and TRBJ2-1, with a possible D match to TRBD2 (6 bases). Germline CDR1 is SGHNT and CDR2 is YYREEE (reference sequence). Trimming took off 3 bases at V and 2 bases at J, with 12 bases between the two ends. CDR3 length: 15 residues. The CDR3 nucleotides read TGTGCCAGCAGCTCCCCGGGACTCGCCTACAATGAGCAGTTCTTC. Amino acids: CASSSPGLAYNEQFF. The full variable domain, with the rest looked up from reference TRBV5-4 and TRBJ2-1, is ETGVTQSPTHLIKTRGQQVTLRCSSQSGHNTVSWYQQALGQGPQFIFQYYREEENGRGNFPPRFSGLQFPNYSSELNVNALELDDSALYLCASSSPGLAYNEQFFGPGTRLTVL.

The chain employs TRBV5-1 and TRBJ2-1; the match to TRBD2 covers 12 bases. Germline loops: CDR1 SGHRS, CDR2 YFSETQ. Germline trimming cut 4 bases from V and 9 bases from J; bases unmatched to any gene: 11. CDR3 size: 16 residues. Here the CDR3 reads CASSAWTSGAIGEQFF. For the CDR3, the DNA is TGCGCCAGCAGCGCCTGGACTAGCGGGGCAATCGGTGAGCAGTTCTTC.

Of note for this clone: The germline gene is not matched at one end of the junction; a read error may be the cause. This sequence joins TRBV7-7 and TRBJ1-1, with D uncertain. CDR1 SSHAT and CDR2 FNYEAQ come from the germline V gene (reference sequence). This CDR3 is 13 amino acids long. CDR3 coding DNA: TGTGCTAGCAGCTTAGAAGAGAACACTGAAGCTTTCTTT. It yields the protein CASSLEENTEAFF.

The J gene is TRBJ2-3, the V gene TRBV5-1, with 14 bases lining up with TRBD2. The V segment lost 4 bases and the J segment 4 bases; nucleotides outside the gene matches: 5. CDR3 size: 16 residues. Germline CDR1 and CDR2: SGHRS and YFSETQ. This CDR3 reads CASSILTSGGADTQYF. Written as DNA, the CDR3 is TGCGCCAGCAGCATACTGACTAGCGGGGGGGCAGATACGCAGTATTTT. Full variable domain (outside the CDR3, taken from reference TRBV5-1 and TRBJ2-3): KAGVTQTPRYLIKTRGQQVTLSCSPISGHRSVSWYQQTPGQGLQFLFEYFSETQRNKGNFPGRFSGRQFSNSRSEMNVSTLELGDSALYLCASSILTSGGADTQYFGPGTRLTVL.

V gene TRBV6-5 combines with J gene TRBJ2-7; 9 bases are a match to TRBD1. V lost 8 bases to trimming and J lost 7 bases; unmatched junction nucleotides: 12. This CDR3 spans 14 amino acids. The germline gives CDR1 MNHEY, CDR2 SVGAGI. CDR3 bases: TGTGCCAGCCTTCCGACAGGGGGGCTACGGGAGCAGTACTTC. Amino acids: CASLPTGGLREQYF.

The gene calls are TRBV5-5 and TRBJ1-1; D might be TRBD1 (6 bases). CDR1 and CDR2 (germline): SGHKS, YYEKEE (reference sequence). The V end lost 0 bases, the J end lost 5 bases, and 17 bases lay between the germline ends. The CDR3 is 16 residues long. The DNA of the CDR3 is TGTGCCAGCAGCTTGGCCGCGGGGGGCGTTGGGACTGAAGCTTTCTTT. It is translated as CASSLAAGGVGTEAFF.

This clone came up a few times. The chain combines TRBV6-1 with TRBJ1-3; maybe TRBD1 (6 bases). Per germline, CDR1 MNHNS and CDR2 SASEGT. Trimming shortened V by 6 bases and J by 2 bases, and 11 bases separated the two germline ends. The length of the CDR3 is 14 residues. For the CDR3, the DNA is TGTGCCAGCAGCCTGACAGGACCTGGAAACACCATATATTTT. Its translation: CASSLTGPGNTIYF.

The DNA for the CDR3 is TGCAGCGTTGGACAGTCGAACACTGAAGCTTTCTTT. It yields the protein CSVGQSNTEAFF. The J gene is TRBJ1-1, the V gene TRBV29-1, with D tentatively TRBD1 (5 bases). CDR3 length: 12 residues. Deletions cut 4 bases from V and 1 base from J, with 7 bases between. Germline loops: CDR1 SQVTM, CDR2 ANQGSEA.

The rearrangement links TRBV11-3 to TRBJ2-7; 10 bases are shared with TRBD2. This CDR3 has 16 amino acids. In germline, CDR1 is SGHNT, CDR2 YENEEA. Germline trimming cut 5 bases from V and 2 bases from J; bases unmatched to any gene: 9. This chain's CDR3 is CASSQANSGRPYEQYF. In nucleotides, the CDR3 is TGTGCCAGCAGCCAAGCCAATAGCGGGAGGCCCTACGAGCAGTACTTC. Combining the CDR3 with reference TRBV11-3 and TRBJ2-7 gives the whole variable domain EAGVVQSPRYKIIEKKQPVAFWCNPISGHNTLYWYLQNLGQGPELLIRYENEEAVDDSQLPKDRFSAERLKGVDSTLKIQPAELGDSAVYLCASSQANSGRPYEQYFGPGTRLTVT.

This clone was seen only once. The chain uses TRBV18 and TRBJ2-2; the match to TRBD1 covers 9 bases. The CDR3 length is 17 residues. The germline gives CDR1 KGHSH, CDR2 LQKENI. The trim removed 3 bases at V and 7 bases at J, leaving 12 bases unmatched. The CDR3 reads CASSPQTGTGIGGELFF. The CDR3, as DNA: TGTGCCAGCTCACCTCAAACCGGGACAGGGATCGGCGGGGAGCTGTTTTTT.

The chain has TRBV7-9 and TRBJ1-5, with D uncertain. Per the germline V gene, CDR1 is SEHNR and CDR2 is FQNEAQ (reference sequence). Trimming left V 5 bases short and J 6 bases short, with 11 bases between. This CDR3 is 13 amino acids long. The CDR3 loop reads CASSGEGTQPQHF. The CDR3 nucleotides read TGTGCCAGCAGCGGGGAGGGCACTCAGCCCCAGCATTTT.

V usage is TRBV27 and J usage is TRBJ2-1; TRBD2 aligns across 7 bases. CDR3 size: 12 residues. In germline, CDR1 is MNHEY, CDR2 SMNVEV (reference sequence). The ends lost 8 bases at V and 12 bases at J; junction bases unmatched: 10. The CDR3 spells CASGQTSLGQFF. The DNA for the CDR3 is TGTGCCAGCGGCCAGACTAGCCTCGGGCAGTTCTTC.

The chain employs TRBV10-3 and TRBJ2-2; D is undetermined. Germline assignment: CDR1 ENHRY and CDR2 SYGVKD. Trimming took 0 bases from V and 2 from J, leaving 1 base between them. The CDR3 has 13 residues. The CDR3 nucleotides are TGTGCCATCAGTGAGTCTAACACCGGGGAGCTGTTTTTT. Its translation is CAISESNTGELFF.

The CDR3 coding sequence is TGTGCCAGCAGTTGGGGGGACAGGGGGAACACTGAAGCTTTCTTT. Protein product: CASSWGDRGNTEAFF. The chain combines TRBV27 with TRBJ1-1; 10 bases align to TRBD1. The CDR3 runs to 15 residues. V shed 4 bases and J 1 base; nucleotides not matched to a gene: 3. From germline, CDR1 is MNHEY and CDR2 SMNVEV (reference sequence).

The gene calls are TRBV5-1 and TRBJ2-1; no firm D call. Trimming removed 4 bases at V and 3 bases at J, with 5 bases between. The CDR3 length is 12 residues. Germline CDR1 reads SGHRS; CDR2 reads YFSETQ. The CDR3 loop is CASSQVYNEQFF. The CDR3 coding sequence is TGCGCCAGCAGCCAGGTCTACAATGAGCAGTTCTTC.

This rearrangement joins TRBV10-3 to TRBJ2-3, with 8 bases aligning to TRBD1. V dropped 4 bases and J dropped 6; count of bases not matched to a gene: 3. The V gene's germline CDR1 is ENHRY and CDR2 SYGVKD. The CDR3 extends over 13 amino acids. The CDR3 sequence: CAISARTGDTQYF. CDR3 DNA sequence: TGTGCCATCAGTGCCAGGACAGGGGATACGCAGTATTTT.

In this sample, this clone turned up a few times. This chain connects TRBV7-9 to TRBJ1-1; no clear D. This CDR3 has 12 residues. CDR1 is SEHNR, CDR2 FQNEAQ, per germline (reference sequence). V shed 1 base and J shed 6 bases, with 6 bases lying between them. This CDR3 reads CASSLVRAEAFF. The CDR3 DNA sequence: TGTGCCAGCAGCTTAGTTCGCGCTGAAGCTTTCTTT.